This T cell receptor (beta chain) was recorded in a study of CD8+ T cells in alopecia areata. Whole-study findings and limits: Scalp sample data also include resident alphabeta T cells from normal skin. Possibly because of HLA-related factors, TCR sharing was less clear across patients than in mice. An increase in clonality over normal scalp was evident in lesional scalp, especially alopecia totalis/universalis.

The CDR3 has 13 residues. Trimming left V 3 bases short and J 4 bases short, with 9 bases between. The V gene's germline CDR1 is SGHTA and CDR2 FQGTGA. Sequencing templates came from extracted RNA that was reverse transcribed into cDNA. Libraries were prepared by immunoSEQ multiplex PCR; TCRdb keeps only in-frame clonotypes and omits some of them. The sample lists about 110,000 clones, roughly 59% occurring once. As concerns this clone: Its specificity is not known.

Sample: CD8+ T cells sorted from blood. The chain combines TRBV7-3 with TRBJ2-5; D not certain. The clonotype originates from a human donor in good health. The CDR3 region is CASSFDVLETQYF. CDR3 in DNA: TGTGCCAGCAGCTTCGACGTACTAGAGACCCAGTACTTC.